This T cell receptor (beta chain) was identified in a study of shared clonotypes between healthy human individuals. The table came from immunoSEQ multiplex PCR; TCRdb's copy has only in-frame clones and leaves some out. The sample has around 750,000 clones; under 80% are singletons. V was cut by 5 bases and J by 0 bases, with 12 bases left in between. This CDR3 comprises 15 residues. Germline CDR1 and CDR2: SGHAT and FQNNGV. Material: memory CD4+ T cells sorted from blood. The subset was: CD45RA-negative fraction. This TCR derives from a woman younger than 45 in good health. The J gene is TRBJ2-3, the V gene TRBV11-2, with D possibly TRBD2 on 5 matching bases. CDR3 residues: CASSRLGSSTDTQYF. The CDR3 DNA reads as TGTGCCAGCAGCCGATTAGGGAGTAGCACAGATACGCAGTATTTT.